This TCR beta chain is from a study of blood T cell repertoires in COVID-19. The CDR3 has 15 amino acids. V lost 3 bases to trimming and J lost 4 bases, with 13 bases between them. Germline CDR1 reads LNHDA; CDR2 reads SQIVND (reference sequence). Seattle-derived patients entered the study during active infection and were followed longitudinally. In the original analysis: It was from reference gene primer amplification that nucleated cell counts were estimated. Profiled with immunoSEQ multiplex PCR; TCRdb holds only in-frame clones, not every one. V and J calls and clone size come straight from that table; D and trimming were deduced from the DNA. The repertoire has about 150,000 clones, roughly 84% of them found once; the top ten carry 0.63%.

The sequence was obtained from a man between 60 and 75 years old with COVID-19, enrolled during active disease. The genes are TRBV19 and TRBJ1-3, with D maybe TRBD1 (6 bases). The sequencing sample was made of peripheral blood. CDR3 sequence (DNA): TGTGCCAGTAGTATGCTGGGGGCGTCAGGAAACACCATATATTTT. It yields the protein CASSMLGASGNTIYF.